This T cell receptor (beta chain) was observed in a study of T cell changes during pregnancy in multiple sclerosis. The CDR3 runs 13 residues. V was pared by 2 bases and J by 7 bases, with 12 bases between. Germline CDR1 reads GTSNPN; CDR2 reads SVGIG (reference sequence). TCRdb keeps only in-frame clones here, not all; method: immunoSEQ multiplex PCR. The sample comprises about 93,000 clones, 85% to 95% of which are singletons, and 2% to 2.5% rests with the top ten. The sequenced sample was peripheral blood, obtained after pregnancy. The origin of this receptor is a female donor with multiple sclerosis, enrolled in a pregnancy study. This chain links TRBV30 with TRBJ1-5; D not certain. CDR3 DNA sequence: TGTGCCTGGAGTCGCGGAGAGGGACAGCCCCAGCATTTT. Protein product: CAWSRGEGQPQHF.